These 22 T cell receptor beta chains were all obtained from the same sample, sequenced in a study of T cell responses to AZD1222 COVID-19 vaccine. Method: immunoSEQ multiplex PCR; TCRdb's copy keeps in-frame clones and lacks some. The sample has about 140,000 clones, roughly 85% seen once. The sample consisted of peripheral blood, taken 28 days after the second dose of the MenACWY control vaccine. The receptors here all came from an adult who received the MenACWY meningococcal vaccine as a control.

The gene calls are TRBV3-1 (or the pseudogene TRBV3-2) and TRBJ1-6, with TRBD1 as a possible D gene (5 bases). The V and J ends lost 4 bases and 5 bases respectively, with 12 bases between them. This CDR3 is built from 15 residues. CDR1 and CDR2 from the germline V gene are LGHDT and YNNKEL (reference sequence). The chain's CDR3 is CASSPGTGNNSPLHF. For the CDR3, the DNA is TGTGCCAGCAGCCCTGGGACGGGGAATAATTCACCCCTCCACTTT.

The chain is built from TRBV9 and TRBJ1-6; 9 bases match TRBD1. The CDR3 consists of 15 residues. Germline CDR1 reads SGDLS; CDR2 reads YYNGEE. J was trimmed by 10 bases and V by 0 bases; bases with no gene match: 5. The CDR3 DNA reads as TGTGCCAGCAGCGTAGCCGGGACAGGGTCCTCACCCCTCCACTTT. Translation: CASSVAGTGSSPLHF.

J is TRBJ2-2 and V is TRBV9; 8 positions match TRBD1. V lost 4 bases to trimming and J lost 0 bases; unmatched junction nucleotides: 5. From germline, CDR1 is SGDLS and CDR2 YYNGEE. The CDR3 consists of 16 residues. The CDR3: CASSFRTGSNTGELFF. CDR3 DNA: TGTGCCAGCAGCTTTCGGACAGGGTCGAACACCGGGGAGCTGTTTTTT.

The chain joins TRBV28 to TRBJ1-2, with no clear D. Trimming stripped 6 bases from V and 5 bases from J, with 4 bases between. Germline V gives CDR1 MDHEN, CDR2 SYDVKM. The CDR3 is 10 residues long. The DNA of the CDR3 is TGTGCCAGCAGCCAGTATGGCTACACCTTC. It encodes CASSQYGYTF.

This chain joins TRBV11-2 and TRBJ2-1; 13 bases line up with TRBD2. Germline V gene data show CDR1 as SGHAT and CDR2 as FQNNGV. The CDR3 spans 15 residues. V dropped 6 bases and J dropped 6; count of bases not matched to a gene: 5. The CDR3 loop is CASRRTSGRGNEQFF. The CDR3 nucleotides read TGTGCCAGCAGGAGGACTAGCGGGAGAGGCAATGAGCAGTTCTTC. Full variable domain (remainder filled in from reference TRBV11-2 and TRBJ2-1): EAGVAQSPRYKIIEKRQSVAFWCNPISGHATLYWYQQILGQGPKLLIQFQNNGVVDDSQLPKDRFSAERLKGVDSTLKIQPAKLEDSAVYLCASRRTSGRGNEQFFGPGTRLTVL.

The chain combines TRBV19 with TRBJ2-6; 8 nucleotides match TRBD1. The CDR3 runs 17 residues. From germline, CDR1 is LNHDA and CDR2 SQIVND (reference sequence). The junction had 8 bases not matched to a gene; V was cut back by 5 bases and J by 2 bases. CDR3 DNA: TGTGCCAGTAGTGTCAGGGGGCTGAAGACTGGGGCCAACGTCCTGACTTTC. Protein: CASSVRGLKTGANVLTF.

The chain carries TRBV18 and TRBJ1-5; maybe TRBD1 (5 bases). The CDR3 length is 14 residues. The germline V gene encodes CDR1 KGHSH and CDR2 LQKENI. Trimming left V 0 bases short and J 8 bases short, with 11 bases between. The CDR3 coding sequence is TGTGCCAGCTCACCACCATCAGGGACCAAGCCCCAGCATTTT. Protein: CASSPPSGTKPQHF.

A single count supports this clone. This sequence joins TRBV5-1 and TRBJ2-1; unclear D gene. Trimming took 0 bases from V and 5 from J, leaving 6 bases between them. The CDR3 runs 13 residues. The germline CDR1 and CDR2 sequences are SGHRS and YFSETQ. In nucleotides, the CDR3 is TGCGCCAGCAGCTTGGCAGCCAACAATGAGCAGTTCTTC. It is translated as CASSLAANNEQFF.

The chain uses TRBV2 and TRBJ2-2; the D gene is possibly TRBD2 (7 bases). CDR1 is SNHLY and CDR2 is FYNNEI in the germline V gene. The ends were cut back, 6 bases at V and 2 bases at J, with 13 bases in the middle. The CDR3 runs 15 residues. DNA for the CDR3: TGTGCCAGCAGCGGCGGGGGCACTAACACCGGGGAGCTGTTTTTT. Its translation: CASSGGGTNTGELFF.

V and J are TRBV20-1 and TRBJ2-7; D gene uncertain. Trimming shortened V by 3 bases and J by 5 bases, and 23 bases separated the two germline ends. The V gene's germline CDR1 is DFQATT and CDR2 SNEGSKA (reference sequence). This CDR3 has 16 residues. CDR3 sequence: CSASPPSGSIGHEQYF. CDR3 coding DNA: TGCAGTGCTAGTCCACCCTCCGGGTCCATCGGGCACGAGCAGTACTTC.

The rearrangement links TRBV5-1 to TRBJ1-6; a weak D match, TRBD1 (5 bases). The V gene's germline CDR1 is SGHRS and CDR2 YFSETQ. The ends were cut back, 1 base at V and 8 bases at J, with 10 bases in the middle. The CDR3 loop spans 14 amino acids. The CDR3 region is CASSLRGSDSPLHF. CDR3 bases: TGCGCCAGCAGCTTGCGGGGGTCGGATTCACCCCTCCACTTT.

The chain recombines TRBV5-1 with TRBJ2-1, with TRBD2 matching 12 bases. The CDR3 consists of 15 residues. V trimming: 0 bases; J trimming: 9 bases; junction bases outside the gene matches: 4. Germline CDR1 is SGHRS and CDR2 is YFSETQ. The CDR3, as DNA: TGCGCCAGCAGCTTGGGTCTAGCGGGAGGGGGTGAGCAGTTCTTC. Its protein is CASSLGLAGGGEQFF.

The chain joins TRBV5-1 to TRBJ1-4; D not resolved. The CDR3 is made up of 14 amino acids. CDR1 and CDR2 from the germline V gene are SGHRS and YFSETQ. V lost 5 bases, J lost 8 bases, and 16 bases lay in between. CDR3 region: CASSFDIRGEKLFF. The CDR3 bases are TGCGCCAGCAGTTTTGACATTCGGGGAGAAAAACTGTTTTTT.

CDR3 region: CASSFGRSYEQYF. The CDR3 nucleotides read TGTGCCAGCAGTTTCGGGCGGTCCTACGAGCAGTACTTC. This chain uses TRBV5-6 with TRBJ2-7; D remains ambiguous. From germline, CDR1 is SGHDT and CDR2 YYEEEE. The CDR3 spans 13 residues. The V gene lost 5 bases and the J gene lost 1 base, with 10 bases spanning the gap.

The rearrangement links TRBV5-1 to TRBJ1-3, with 7 bases identical to TRBD1. J was trimmed by 0 bases and V by 2 bases; bases with no gene match: 8. CDR3 length: 17 residues. Germline CDR1 is SGHRS and CDR2 is YFSETQ. The DNA for the CDR3 is TGCGCCAGCAGCTTTACTACGACAGGGTTCTCTGGAAACACCATATATTTT. The encoded protein is CASSFTTTGFSGNTIYF.

The chain joins TRBV11-2 to TRBJ2-5; possibly TRBD1 or TRBD2 for D (5 bases each). The ends were cut back, 1 base at V and 5 bases at J, with 17 bases in the middle. The germline V gene has CDR1 SGHAT and CDR2 FQNNGV. The CDR3 covers 16 residues. The CDR3 nucleotides read TGTGCCAGCAGCTTAGGGGTGAGGGGCGGTGGGGAGACCCAGTACTTC. It encodes CASSLGVRGGGETQYF.

There are a few counts of this clone. This chain links TRBV5-1 with TRBJ2-4; no reliable D call. Trimming pared 0 bases from V and 6 bases from J, leaving 7 bases between. The CDR3 runs 13 residues. Germline values: CDR1 SGHRS, CDR2 YFSETQ. The CDR3 DNA is TGCGCCAGCAGCTTGGGCAGACTAAACATTCAGTACTTC. Protein: CASSLGRLNIQYF.

The chain employs TRBV7-8 and TRBJ2-5, with 13 bases identical to TRBD2. CDR1 and CDR2 from the germline V gene are SGHVS and FQNEAQ. CDR3 length: 16 residues. J lost 4 bases, V lost 4 bases, and 6 bases had no gene match. CDR3 residues: CASSSQTSGGTETQYF. In DNA, the CDR3 is TGTGCCAGCAGCTCTCAGACTAGCGGGGGGACAGAGACCCAGTACTTC.

This sequence joins TRBV10-3 and TRBJ2-1; 7 bases fit TRBD2. J lost 2 bases, V lost 11 bases, and 18 bases had no gene match. The CDR3 has 17 residues. In germline, CDR1 is ENHRY, CDR2 SYGVKD. CDR3 amino acids: CAVQKNQGGLAYNEQFF. DNA of the CDR3: TGTGCCGTCCAAAAGAATCAGGGCGGACTAGCCTACAATGAGCAGTTCTTC.

Concerning this clone: A junction boundary mismatches the germline segment, possibly from a read error. V gene TRBV9 combines with J gene TRBJ1-3; no reliable D call. Germline loops: CDR1 SGDLS, CDR2 YYNGEE. The CDR3 extends over 16 amino acids. The CDR3 DNA is TGTGCCAGCAGCGTCCGGGGTGCCGACTCTGGAAGCACCATATATTTT. It specifies CASSVRGADSGSTIYF.

V and J are TRBV6-2 or TRBV6-3 and TRBJ1-1; 8 bases align to TRBD1. V lost 5 bases, J lost 0 bases, and 11 bases stayed unmatched. Per the germline V gene, CDR1 is MNHEY and CDR2 is SVGEGT. This CDR3 has 17 amino acids. The CDR3, as DNA: TGTGCCAGCAGTGGATCTACAGGGGGTAGGATGAACACTGAAGCTTTCTTT. Its translation is CASSGSTGGRMNTEAFF.

The rearrangement joins TRBV7-2 to TRBJ2-1; 10 positions match TRBD1. The CDR3 is made up of 17 amino acids. CDR1 is SGHTA and CDR2 is FQGNSA in the germline V gene. The J segment lost 6 bases and the V segment lost 2 bases, leaving 10 bases of the junction unmatched. CDR3 amino acids: CASSLPPGTGVLNEQFF. For the CDR3, the DNA is TGTGCCAGCAGCTTACCGCCCGGGACAGGGGTTCTCAATGAGCAGTTCTTC. Combining the CDR3 with reference TRBV7-2 and TRBJ2-1 gives the whole variable domain GAGVSQSPSNKVTEKGKDVELRCDPISGHTALYWYRQSLGQGLEFLIYFQGNSAPDKSGLPSDRFSAERTGGSVSTLTIQRTQQEDSAVYLCASSLPPGTGVLNEQFFGPGTRLTVL.